Listed here is a single T cell receptor (beta chain). No antigen is known for it. This record belongs to a study of radiation and T cells in renal cell carcinoma. Described treatment: 15 Gy SBRT to primary tumor, nephrectomy 4 weeks later. Nephrectomy followed 15 Gy stereotactic body radiation by 4 weeks. The study's findings and limits: Sampling covered only approximately 1 g of each tumor. Compared with controls, irradiated tumors had more, larger dominant CDR3 motifs.

Some clones are missing from TCRdb's copy, which holds only in-frame ones; the method was immunoSEQ multiplex PCR. Here the sample spans around 15,000 clones, 50% being singletons. Germline lookup yields CDR1 SNHLY and CDR2 FYNNEI. V was clipped by 6 bases and J by 7 bases; unmatched bases: 21. CDR3 length: 18 amino acids. The V and J genes are TRBV2 and TRBJ1-5, with 7 bases aligning to TRBD1. Material: tumor tissue, obtained from a patient whose treatment included radiotherapy and nephrectomy. The TCR originated in a woman in her sixties or seventies with renal cell carcinoma. CDR3 residues: CASSPEDRNYPSDQPQHF. For the CDR3, the DNA is TGTGCCAGCAGCCCCGAGGACAGGAACTACCCTTCGGACCAGCCCCAGCATTTT.